The text below deals with one T cell receptor beta chain. No antigen is known for it. Amplification used 60 Vbeta primers and 13 Jbeta primers. Assay: immunoSEQ multiplex PCR; the TCRdb copy retains only in-frame clones and omits some. Altogether fewer than 150,000 clones are present, roughly 77% being singletons, with the ten largest covering roughly 2%. This entry is derived from a study of cytomegalovirus exposure and HLA in healthy donors. Germline V gene lookup returns CDR1 MNHNY and CDR2 SVGAGI (reference sequence). There are 14 residues in the CDR3. Trimming cost V 6 bases and J 4 bases; bases outside gene matches: 4. Healthy bone marrow donors made up the cohort. The study's findings and limits: Some segments of the V type, notably TRBV6-2 and TRBV6-3, were excluded as indistinguishable. Per a prior analysis, the majority of TCR beta V segments were productive roughly 87% or roughly 30% of the time.

The chain joins TRBV6-6 to TRBJ2-1, with 9 positions matching TRBD2. This clonotype was obtained from a young man in good health and CMV-seronegative. The sequencing input was PBMCs. CDR3 loop: CASSPTSGYNEQFF. CDR3 bases: TGTGCCAGCAGCCCGACTAGCGGTTACAATGAGCAGTTCTTC.